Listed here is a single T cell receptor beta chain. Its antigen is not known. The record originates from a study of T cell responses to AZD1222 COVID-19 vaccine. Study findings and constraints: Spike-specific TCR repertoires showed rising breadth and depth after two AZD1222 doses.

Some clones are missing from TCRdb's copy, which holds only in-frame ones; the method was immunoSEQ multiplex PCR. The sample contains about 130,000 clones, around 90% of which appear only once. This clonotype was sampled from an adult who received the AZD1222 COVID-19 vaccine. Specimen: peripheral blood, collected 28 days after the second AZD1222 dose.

CDR3 amino acids: CASSTGTVNSPLHF. In DNA form, the CDR3 reads TGTGCCAGCTCAACCGGGACAGTTAATTCACCCCTCCACTTT. V usage is TRBV18 and J usage is TRBJ1-6; 7 positions agree with TRBD1. CDR1 and CDR2 from the germline V gene are KGHSH and LQKENI. This CDR3 spans 14 amino acids. The ends lost 5 bases at V and 6 bases at J; junction bases unmatched: 4.